The T cell receptor (beta chain) under discussion was sequenced for a study of T-cell reconstitution after alpha-beta-depleted transplantation in children. Construction of the TCRbeta library involved unique molecular identifiers. One entry per CDR3 protein results from TCRdb running MiXCR on the PCR reads. The table records 55,000 to 90,000 distinct CDR3 sequences, roughly 4.5% of them present only once. This clonotype occurred many times. The V gene's germline CDR1 is SGHRS and CDR2 YFSETQ. This CDR3 region has 14 residues. V gave up 7 bases and J gave up 1 base, with 14 bases separating them. The chain combines TRBV5-1 with TRBJ1-1; possibly TRBD1 for D (6 bases). Here the sequenced sample was PBMCs, mostly from graft donor cells, taken 180 days after TCRalphabeta/CD19-depleted stem cell transplant. The TCR sequence derives from a boy in the first two years of life who had a stem cell transplant for acute myeloid leukemia, so the T cells may come from the graft donor. In DNA, the CDR3 is TGCGCCAGCCGTACCCACAGGGAGAACACTGAAGCTTTCTTT. Amino acid sequence: CASRTHRENTEAFF.